This T cell receptor (beta chain) was sequenced for a study of blood T cells in healthy people across ages. The table lists this clonotype with a few counts. CDR3 size: 14 residues. The germline gives CDR1 DFQATT, CDR2 SNEGSKA (reference sequence). Collection of around 9.3 milliliters of peripheral blood was performed for each donor. A J-beta primer mix and a sample-barcoded 5' primer were used in a second PCR of about 7 to 12 cycles. One entry per CDR3 protein, called by TCRdb with MiXCR from the 5' RACE reads. The repertoire includes roughly 500,000 distinct CDR3 sequences, 25% to 30% of them detected once, and under 20% sits in the top ten.

The genes are TRBV20-1 and TRBJ2-1; weak D call: TRBD2 (6 bases). The last part of the DNA fits TRBJ2-5 better; the J call may be wrong. The TCR originated in a woman between 65 and 79 years old in good health. The sample consisted of blood. CDR3: CSARDYLGRETQYF. In DNA form, the CDR3 reads TGCAGTGCTAGAGATTACTTGGGGAGGGAGACCCAGTACTTC.